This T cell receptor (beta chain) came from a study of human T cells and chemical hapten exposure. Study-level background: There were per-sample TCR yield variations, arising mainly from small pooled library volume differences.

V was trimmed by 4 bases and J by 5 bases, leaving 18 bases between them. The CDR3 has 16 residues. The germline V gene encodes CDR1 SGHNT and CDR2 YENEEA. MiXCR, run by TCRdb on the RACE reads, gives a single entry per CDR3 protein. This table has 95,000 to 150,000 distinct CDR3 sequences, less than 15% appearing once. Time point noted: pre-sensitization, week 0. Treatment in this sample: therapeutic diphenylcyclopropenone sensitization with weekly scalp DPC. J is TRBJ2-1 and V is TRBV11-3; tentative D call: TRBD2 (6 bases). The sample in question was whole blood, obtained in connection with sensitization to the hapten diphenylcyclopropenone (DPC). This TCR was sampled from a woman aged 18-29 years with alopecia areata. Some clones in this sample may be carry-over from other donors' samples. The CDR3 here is CASSSRVGGRDNEQFF. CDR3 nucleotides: TGTGCCAGCAGCTCACGCGTCGGGGGAAGGGACAATGAGCAGTTCTTC.